Listed below are T cell receptor beta chains from one sample, sequenced in a study of CD8 T cells in ankylosing spondylitis. In TCRdb, the 5' RACE reads were re-called with MiXCR into one record per CDR3 protein. The table includes a few hundred thousand distinct CDR3 sequences, roughly 8% detected once. Material: blood, either unsorted or a sorted T cell fraction (not recorded which). The receptors stem from a male donor with ankylosing spondylitis. Both conserved end residues are part of each CDR3. The D gene is left open where the match is weak. Size values are once, few and many counts, or a class for expanded clones, and some rows have none.

v_gene	d_gene	abundance	j_gene	CDR3aa	CDR3nt
TRBV12-3/TRBV12-4	-	-	TRBJ2-6	CASSLSAGTNSGANVLTF	TGTGCCAGCAGTTTGTCCGCAGGGACCAACTCTGGGGCCAACGTCCTGACTTTC
TRBV6-2/TRBV6-3	-	few	TRBJ2-7	CASSYVDEQYF	TGTGCCAGCAGTTACGTGGACGAGCAGTACTTC
TRBV29-1	-	many	TRBJ2-5	CSVEDWSGEAQYF	TGCAGCGTTGAAGATTGGTCAGGGGAAGCCCAGTACTTC
TRBV5-1	TRBD2	many	TRBJ2-3	CASSLHGTSMDTQYF	TGCGCCAGCAGCCTCCACGGGACTAGTATGGATACGCAGTATTTT
TRBV7-9	TRBD1	few	TRBJ1-2	CASSLADRVNYGYTF	TGTGCCAGCAGCTTAGCAGACAGGGTAAACTATGGCTACACCTTC
TRBV12-3/TRBV12-4	-	-	TRBJ1-4	CASSLDQGLEKLFF	TGTGCCAGCAGCCTCGATCAGGGCTTGGAAAAACTGTTTTTT
TRBV7-3	TRBD2	few	TRBJ2-5	CASSLTSGIQETQYF	TGTGCCAGCAGCTTAACTAGCGGGATCCAAGAGACCCAGTACTTC
TRBV24-1	-	many	TRBJ2-2	CATSDLVAGTGELFF	TGTGCCACCAGTGACCTCGTCGCGGGGACCGGGGAGCTGTTTTTT
TRBV7-2	-	few	TRBJ1-1	CASSLLLEAFF	TGTGCCAGCAGCTTATTGCTTGAAGCTTTCTTT
TRBV5-1	TRBD1	-	TRBJ2-5	CASRELGTGPQETQYF	TGCGCCAGCAGGGAGCTCGGGACAGGGCCTCAAGAGACCCAGTACTTC
TRBV28	-	many	TRBJ2-1	CASSLSLVLAENEQFF	TGTGCCAGCAGTTTATCCCTCGTTCTAGCTGAAAATGAGCAGTTCTTC
TRBV3-1	-	-	TRBJ2-3	CASSPGPNTQYF	TGTGCCAGCAGCCCCGGACCGAATACGCAGTATTTT
TRBV28	-	few	TRBJ2-5	CASSLSVVGATAYDQETQYF	TGTGCCAGCAGTTTATCGGTCGTTGGAGCCACAGCTTACGACCAAGAGACCCAGTACTTC
TRBV24-1	-	many	TRBJ1-2	CATSDRQGRGYTF	TGTGCCACCAGTGACCGCCAGGGGCGAGGCTACACCTTC
TRBV5-8	-	many	TRBJ2-2	CASSPWPHNTGELFF	TGTGCCAGCAGCCCTTGGCCACATAACACCGGGGAGCTGTTTTTT
TRBV14	TRBD2	-	TRBJ2-7	CASSQEYGSGGSYEQYF	TGTGCCAGCAGCCAAGAGTACGGGAGCGGGGGCTCCTACGAGCAGTACTTC
TRBV11-3	-	-	TRBJ2-7	CASSYTGPYEQYF	TGTGCCAGCAGCTATACGGGGCCTTACGAGCAGTACTTC
TRBV11-3	TRBD1	few	TRBJ2-7	CASSLYGGQDSYEQYF	TGTGCCAGCAGCTTATATGGGGGACAGGACTCCTACGAGCAGTACTTC
TRBV4-1	TRBD2	many	TRBJ2-1	CASSRRGGPTNEQFF	TGCGCCAGCAGCCGGAGGGGAGGGCCCACCAATGAGCAGTTCTTC
TRBV5-1	-	few	TRBJ2-7	CASSPSRRAYEQYF	TGCGCCAGCAGCCCATCACGGAGGGCCTACGAGCAGTACTTC
TRBV5-1	TRBD1	many	TRBJ2-1	CASSLGVLTGGSDEQFF	TGCGCCAGCAGCTTGGGAGTGTTAACAGGGGGTTCAGATGAGCAGTTCTTC
TRBV4-1	-	-	TRBJ2-7	CASSQAVGLTVALNF	TGCGCCAGCAGCCAAGCCGTCGGACTTACAGTAGCGCTGAACTTC
TRBV29-1	-	-	TRBJ2-7	CSVAALGLYEQYF	TGCAGCGTTGCGGCCTTAGGGCTTTACGAGCAGTACTTC
TRBV27	-	-	TRBJ2-1	CASSVFNLGEQFF	TGTGCCAGCAGCGTATTCAATTTGGGTGAGCAGTTCTTC
TRBV5-1	-	-	TRBJ2-7	CASSIRSSQDGFSYEQYF	TGCGCCAGCAGCATCCGATCTTCTCAAGACGGTTTCTCCTACGAGCAGTACTTC
TRBV27	-	few	TRBJ1-5	CASSLREGPQHF	TGTGCCAGCAGTTTGCGGGAAGGGCCCCAGCATTTT
TRBV6-1	-	-	TRBJ1-1	CASLYFGRLNTEAFF	TGTGCCAGCTTATACTTCGGGCGGTTGAACACTGAAGCTTTCTTT
TRBV6-1	-	few	TRBJ2-3	CASSRRGWDTQYF	TGTGCCAGCAGTAGGAGGGGTTGGGATACGCAGTATTTT
TRBV11-1	-	-	TRBJ2-6	CASNSLEGLRTSGANVLTF	TGTGCCAGCAACTCACTTGAGGGTTTGAGGACCTCTGGGGCCAACGTCCTGACTTTC
TRBV12-3/TRBV12-4	-	many	TRBJ2-3	CASSFRPDTQYF	TGTGCCAGCAGTTTTCGTCCAGATACGCAGTATTTT
TRBV12-3/TRBV12-4	TRBD1	few	TRBJ2-5	CASSLQGVRETQYF	TGTGCCAGCAGTCTACAGGGGGTAAGGGAGACCCAGTACTTC
TRBV5-1	-	many	TRBJ2-7	CASSFWDGYEQYF	TGCGCCAGCAGCTTCTGGGACGGTTACGAGCAGTACTTC
TRBV20-1	-	few	TRBJ1-2	CSATARQTLHYGYTF	TGCAGTGCTACCGCCAGACAGACACTTCACTATGGCTACACCTTC
TRBV5-1	-	-	TRBJ1-2	CASSLDRPAYGYTF	TGCGCCAGCAGCTTGGACAGGCCTGCCTATGGCTACACCTTC
TRBV7-9	-	-	TRBJ2-7	CASSPSGTAGEQYF	TGTGCCAGCAGCCCGTCCGGGACGGCGGGCGAGCAGTACTTC
TRBV28	TRBD1	few	TRBJ1-5	CASSPGTGAPQPQHF	TGTGCCAGCAGTCCCGGCACAGGGGCCCCTCAGCCCCAGCATTTT
TRBV12-3/TRBV12-4	-	-	TRBJ2-5	CASRSYGGQETQYF	TGTGCCAGCAGAAGCTATGGGGGGCAGGAGACCCAGTACTTC
TRBV20-1	TRBD2	-	TRBJ2-7	CSARDRAGGTREQYF	TGCAGTGCTAGAGATCGGGCGGGAGGAACCCGCGAGCAGTACTTC
TRBV5-1	TRBD1	few	TRBJ1-1	CASSGGQSFNTEAFF	TGCGCCAGCAGCGGGGGACAGAGCTTTAACACTGAAGCTTTCTTT
TRBV6-5	TRBD2	few	TRBJ2-3	CASSSHSGLPKQEQYF	TGTGCCAGCAGTTCCCACTCGGGACTACCTAAACAAGAACAGTATTTT